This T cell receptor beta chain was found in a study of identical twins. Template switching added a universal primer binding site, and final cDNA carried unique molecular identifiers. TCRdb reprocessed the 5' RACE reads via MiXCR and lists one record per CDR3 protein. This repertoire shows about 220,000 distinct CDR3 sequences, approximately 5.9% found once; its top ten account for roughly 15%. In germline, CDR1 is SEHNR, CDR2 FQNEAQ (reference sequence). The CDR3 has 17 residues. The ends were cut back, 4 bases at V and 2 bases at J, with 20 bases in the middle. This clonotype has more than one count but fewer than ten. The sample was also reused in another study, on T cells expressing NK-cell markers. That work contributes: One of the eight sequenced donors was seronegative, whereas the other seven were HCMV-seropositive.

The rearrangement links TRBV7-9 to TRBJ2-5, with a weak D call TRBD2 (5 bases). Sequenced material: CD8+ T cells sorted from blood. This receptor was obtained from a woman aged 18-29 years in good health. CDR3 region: CASSSGREFQNQETQYF. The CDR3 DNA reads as TGTGCCAGCAGCTCCGGACGGGAATTCCAAAATCAAGAGACCCAGTACTTC.